This TCR beta chain was found in a study of blood T cell repertoires in COVID-19. Study summary: Collection of acute and convalescent COVID-19 samples took place in the United States, Italy and Spain.

The germline CDR1 and CDR2 sequences are MNHEY and SVGAGI. The CDR3 loop spans 14 amino acids. The V and J ends lost 6 bases and 7 bases, in that order; junction bases with no gene match: 11. Some clones are missing from TCRdb's copy, which holds only in-frame ones; the method was immunoSEQ multiplex PCR. The data contain some 210,000 clones, just over 90% of them seen just once; the ten biggest clones take up around 1.2%. The TCR sequence derives from a man aged 25-45 years with acute or convalescent COVID-19. Sequenced input: peripheral blood. This chain uses TRBV6-5 with TRBJ1-2; 7 bases are shared with TRBD1. The CDR3 DNA follows: TGTGCCAGCAGGCCGACAGGGCAGTCTGGTGGCTACACCTTC. It yields the protein CASRPTGQSGGYTF.